A selection of T cell receptor beta chains follows, all from one sample in a study of blood T cell repertoires in COVID-19. Generated by immunoSEQ multiplex PCR, the TCRdb table keeps only in-frame clones and is missing some. The table lists roughly 280,000 clones, 75% to 90% of them singletons. Sequencing was performed on peripheral blood. Every receptor here comes from a woman in her 50s who had recovered from COVID-19. The CDR3 runs from the conserved cysteine through the conserved F or W. Fields, in order: D gene, V gene, clone size, J gene, CDR3 protein, CDR3 DNA. The D gene is left open where the match is weak. For some rows the clone size is stated as once, few or many, or as a class when expanded; others skip it.

TRBD1	TRBV7-9	.	TRBJ1-3	CASSLWGQGAGNTIYF	TGTGCCAGCAGCCTATGGGGACAGGGTGCTGGAAACACCATATATTTT
TRBD2	TRBV5-1	once	TRBJ2-3	CASSLTSDTDTQYF	TGCGCCAGCAGCTTGACTAGCGACACAGATACGCAGTATTTT
TRBD1	TRBV12-5	.	TRBJ2-7	CASGSTGTGVYEQYF	TGTGCTAGTGGTTCTACCGGGACAGGGGTCTACGAGCAGTACTTC
.	TRBV5-1	.	TRBJ2-3	CASSQRGPQGWAQYF	TGCGCCAGCAGCCAACGCGGACCACAGGGATGGGCGCAGTATTTT
TRBD1	TRBV7-2	.	TRBJ1-5	CASSLAGTDLGQPQHF	TGTGCCAGCAGCTTAGCAGGGACAGATTTAGGTCAGCCCCAGCATTTT
.	TRBV19	.	TRBJ1-1	CASSIGGFTEAFF	TGTGCCAGTAGTATCGGCGGGTTTACTGAAGCTTTCTTT
.	TRBV6-5	.	TRBJ2-3	CASSTLRQPRDTQYF	TGTGCCAGCAGTACCCTAAGACAACCCCGGGATACGCAGTATTTT
.	TRBV6-2/TRBV6-3	.	TRBJ1-4	CASSYRRILATNEKLFF	TGTGCCAGCAGTTACCGGAGGATACTTGCAACTAATGAAAAACTGTTTTTT
.	TRBV6-5	.	TRBJ1-6	CASTGVGVNSPLHF	TGTGCCAGCACGGGAGTTGGGGTCAATTCACCCCTCCACTTT
.	TRBV9	.	TRBJ2-5	CASSVVGGRQETQYF	TGTGCCAGCAGCGTAGTCGGCGGTAGGCAAGAGACCCAGTACTTC
.	TRBV5-5	.	TRBJ1-4	CASTRDLGEKLFF	TGTGCCAGCACCCGGGACTTAGGGGAAAAACTGTTTTTT
.	TRBV27	.	TRBJ2-3	CASSPSTDTQYF	TGTGCCAGCAGTCCTAGCACAGATACGCAGTATTTT
TRBD1	TRBV15	.	TRBJ2-3	CATSMHRGVGRTQYF	TGTGCCACCAGCATGCACAGGGGGGTTGGCCGGACGCAGTATTTT
TRBD2	TRBV3-1/TRBV3-2	.	TRBJ2-7	CASSQYLAGVDEQYF	TGTGCCAGCAGCCAATACCTAGCGGGAGTGGACGAGCAGTACTTC
.	TRBV5-1	.	TRBJ2-1	CASSLFDRSSYNEQFF	TGCGCCAGCAGCCTATTCGACAGGAGCTCCTACAATGAGCAGTTCTTC
.	TRBV5-1	.	TRBJ1-3	CASSLVGTGALYF	.
TRBD1	TRBV19	once	TRBJ1-2	CASTPEGQGYGYTF	TGTGCCAGTACCCCAGAGGGACAGGGCTATGGCTACACCTTC
TRBD1	TRBV18	.	TRBJ2-3	CASSRSTGGTDTQYF	TGTGCCAGCTCACGATCGACAGGGGGCACAGATACGCAGTATTTT
.	TRBV19	.	TRBJ1-1	CASHRNTEAFF	TGTGCCAGCCACAGGAACACTGAAGCTTTCTTT
.	TRBV5-6	.	TRBJ2-7	CASSFEQGYF	TGTGCCAGCAGCTTTGAGCAGGGGTACTTC
.	TRBV20-1	once	TRBJ1-2	CSALPRDYTF	TGCAGTGCCTTACCGAGGGACTACACCTTC
.	TRBV6-1	.	TRBJ1-3	CASSENSSQGNTIYF	TGTGCCAGCAGTGAAAATAGCAGCCAAGGAAACACCATATATTTT
.	TRBV4-2	.	TRBJ2-6	CASSPGAGANVLTF	TGTGCCAGCAGCCCAGGGGCAGGGGCCAACGTCCTGACTTTC
.	TRBV5-5	.	TRBJ2-5	CASNLNVDPGETQYF	TGTGCCAGCAACCTCAACGTGGACCCGGGGGAGACCCAGTACTTC
TRBD1	TRBV18	once	TRBJ2-5	CASSALTGVEETQYF	TGTGCCAGCTCAGCCTTGACAGGGGTCGAGGAGACCCAGTACTTC
.	TRBV7-2	.	TRBJ1-3	CASSFLGSGNTIYF	TGTGCCAGCAGCTTCCTCGGTTCTGGAAACACCATATATTTT
TRBD2	TRBV7-3	.	TRBJ2-7	CASSSEGLAGAEQYF	TGTGCCAGCAGCTCCGAGGGGCTAGCGGGAGCCGAGCAGTACTTC
.	TRBV18	.	TRBJ1-2	CASQTTDGTWSGYTF	TGTGCCAGCCAAACCACGGACGGGACTTGGAGTGGCTACACCTTC
TRBD1	TRBV5-6	.	TRBJ2-2	CASSLRPGTGNTGELFF	TGTGCCAGCAGCTTAAGGCCCGGGACAGGGAACACCGGGGAGCTGTTTTTT
.	TRBV7-2	.	TRBJ1-5	CASSRTVSDTRPQHF	TGTGCCAGCAGTCGTACAGTATCCGACACTCGGCCCCAGCATTTT
.	TRBV29-1	.	TRBJ2-1	CSVEENLAYSYNEQFF	TGCAGCGTTGAAGAAAACCTAGCCTACTCCTACAATGAGCAGTTCTTC
TRBD1	TRBV6-4	.	TRBJ2-2	CASRRARYRGFEELFF	TGTGCCAGCAGGCGGGCCAGGTACAGGGGTTTCGAGGAGCTGTTTTTT
TRBD1	TRBV5-1	.	TRBJ2-5	CASSLAETGPETQYF	TGCGCCAGCAGCTTGGCCGAGACAGGGCCAGAGACCCAGTACTTC